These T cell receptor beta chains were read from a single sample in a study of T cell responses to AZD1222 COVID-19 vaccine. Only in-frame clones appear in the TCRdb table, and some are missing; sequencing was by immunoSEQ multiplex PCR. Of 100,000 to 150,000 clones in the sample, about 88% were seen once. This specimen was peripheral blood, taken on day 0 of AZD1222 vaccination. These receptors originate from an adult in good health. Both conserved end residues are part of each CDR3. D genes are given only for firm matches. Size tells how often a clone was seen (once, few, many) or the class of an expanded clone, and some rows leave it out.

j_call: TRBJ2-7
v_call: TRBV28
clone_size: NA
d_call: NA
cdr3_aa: CASSLSSWSTYEQYF
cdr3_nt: TGTGCCAGCAGTTTAAGTTCCTGGTCAACCTACGAGCAGTACTTC

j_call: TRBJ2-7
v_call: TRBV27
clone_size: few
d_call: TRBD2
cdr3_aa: CASSRPSGGEYEQYF
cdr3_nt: TGTGCCAGCAGTCGGCCTAGCGGGGGCGAGTACGAGCAGTACTTC

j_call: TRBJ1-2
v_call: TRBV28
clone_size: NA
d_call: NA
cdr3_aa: CASSLAEYYGYGYTF
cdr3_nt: TGTGCCAGCAGTTTAGCCGAATATTACGGCTATGGCTACACCTTC

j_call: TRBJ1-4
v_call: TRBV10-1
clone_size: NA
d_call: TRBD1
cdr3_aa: CASSEPGTGRVLYEKLFF
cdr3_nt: TGCGCCAGCAGTGAGCCAGGGACAGGGAGGGTCCTATATGAAAAACTGTTTTTT

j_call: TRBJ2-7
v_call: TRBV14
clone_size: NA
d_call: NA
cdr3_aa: CASSQMTGSYEQYF
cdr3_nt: TGTGCCAGCAGCCAAATGACGGGCTCCTACGAGCAGTACTTC

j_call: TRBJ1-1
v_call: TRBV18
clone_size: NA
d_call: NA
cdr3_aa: CASSPLRNTEAFF
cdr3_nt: TGTGCCAGCTCACCACTTAGGAACACTGAAGCTTTCTTT

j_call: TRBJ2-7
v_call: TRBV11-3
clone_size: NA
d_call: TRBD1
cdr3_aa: CASSRTGFNGEQYF
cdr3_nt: TGTGCCAGCAGCAGGACAGGGTTCAACGGCGAGCAGTACTTC

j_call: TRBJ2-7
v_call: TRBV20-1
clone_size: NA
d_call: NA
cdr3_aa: CSAGRDEQYF
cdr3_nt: TGCAGTGCCGGGAGAGACGAGCAGTACTTC

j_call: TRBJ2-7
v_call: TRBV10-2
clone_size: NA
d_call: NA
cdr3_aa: CASSEKGVPYEQYF
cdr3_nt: TGCGCCAGCAGTGAAAAGGGGGTCCCCTACGAGCAGTACTTC

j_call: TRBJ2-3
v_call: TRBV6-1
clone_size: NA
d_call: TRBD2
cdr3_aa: CASSDLAGGITDTQYF
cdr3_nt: TGTGCCAGCAGTGACCTAGCGGGAGGAATCACAGATACGCAGTATTTT

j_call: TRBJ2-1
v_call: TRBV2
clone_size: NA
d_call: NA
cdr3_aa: CASSVLALYNEQFF
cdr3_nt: TGTGCCAGCAGTGTCCTAGCGCTCTACAATGAGCAGTTCTTC

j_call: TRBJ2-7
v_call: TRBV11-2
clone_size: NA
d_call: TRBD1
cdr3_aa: CASSYRTGGSYEQYF
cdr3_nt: TGTGCCAGCAGCTACCGGACAGGGGGGTCCTACGAGCAGTACTTC

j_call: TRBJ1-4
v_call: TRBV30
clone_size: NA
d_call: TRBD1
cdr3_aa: CAWGDRRTNEKLFF
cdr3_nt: TGTGCCTGGGGGGACAGGAGGACTAATGAAAAACTGTTTTTT

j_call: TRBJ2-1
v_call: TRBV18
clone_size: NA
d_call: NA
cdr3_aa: CASSPDGQSAEQFF
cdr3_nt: TGTGCCAGCTCACCGGACGGACAGTCTGCTGAGCAGTTCTTC

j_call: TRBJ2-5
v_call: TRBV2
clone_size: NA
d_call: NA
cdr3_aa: CASTQQPQETQYF
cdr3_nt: TGTGCCAGCACACAACAGCCCCAAGAGACCCAGTACTTC

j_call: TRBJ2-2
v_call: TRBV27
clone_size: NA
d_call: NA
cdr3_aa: CASSHPRTGELFF
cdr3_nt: TGTGCCAGCAGTCATCCCCGCACCGGGGAGCTGTTTTTT

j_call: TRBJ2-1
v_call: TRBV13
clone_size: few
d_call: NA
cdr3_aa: CASSLLLATTGNEQFF
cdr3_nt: TGTGCCAGCAGCTTACTACTAGCTACCACTGGGAATGAGCAGTTCTTC

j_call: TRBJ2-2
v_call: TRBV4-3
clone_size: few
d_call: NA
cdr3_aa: CASSQLPGDTGELFF
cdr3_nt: TGCGCCAGCAGCCAGCTCCCCGGGGACACCGGGGAGCTGTTTTTT

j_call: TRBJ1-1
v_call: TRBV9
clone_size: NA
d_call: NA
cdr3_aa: CASRKLAGKAFF
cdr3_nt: TGTGCCAGCAGAAAGCTAGCCGGGAAAGCTTTCTTT

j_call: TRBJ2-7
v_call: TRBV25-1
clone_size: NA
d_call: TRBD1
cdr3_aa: CASSDLAGGGREQYF
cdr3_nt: TGTGCCAGCAGTGATTTAGCAGGGGGCGGAAGGGAGCAGTACTTC

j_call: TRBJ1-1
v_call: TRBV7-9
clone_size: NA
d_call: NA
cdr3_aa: CAPGAEAFF
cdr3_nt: TGTGCCCCCGGCGCTGAAGCTTTCTTT

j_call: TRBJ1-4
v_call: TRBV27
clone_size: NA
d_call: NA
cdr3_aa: CASSLNYGGASNEKLFF
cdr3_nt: TGTGCCAGCAGTTTAAATTATGGGGGCGCTTCTAATGAAAAACTGTTTTTT

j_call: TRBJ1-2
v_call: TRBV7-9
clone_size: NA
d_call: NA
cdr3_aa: CASSFSGGYTF
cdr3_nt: TGTGCCAGCAGCTTTTCTGGTGGCTACACCTTC

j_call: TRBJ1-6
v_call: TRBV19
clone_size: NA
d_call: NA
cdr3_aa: CASGSLTRLNSPLHF
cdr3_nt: TGTGCCAGTGGCTCTCTAACCCGACTGAATTCACCCCTCCACTTT

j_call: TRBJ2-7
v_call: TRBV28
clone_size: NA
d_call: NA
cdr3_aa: CASSFFTVPAGLQYF
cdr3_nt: TGTGCCAGCAGTTTTTTCACAGTTCCGGCTGGGCTGCAGTACTTC

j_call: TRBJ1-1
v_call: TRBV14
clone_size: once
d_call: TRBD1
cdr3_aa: CASRGQGINTEAFF
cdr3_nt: TGTGCCAGCAGAGGACAGGGGATTAACACTGAAGCTTTCTTT

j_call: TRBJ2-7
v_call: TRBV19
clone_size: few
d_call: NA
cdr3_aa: CASSPVPVLGEQYF
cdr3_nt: TGTGCCAGTAGCCCTGTCCCCGTCCTGGGCGAGCAGTACTTC

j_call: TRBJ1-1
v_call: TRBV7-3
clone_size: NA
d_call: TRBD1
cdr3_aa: CASSSTGVNTEAFF
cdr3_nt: TGTGCCAGCAGCTCGACAGGGGTGAACACTGAAGCTTTCTTT

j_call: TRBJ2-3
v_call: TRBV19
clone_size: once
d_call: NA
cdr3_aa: CASLRGDTDTQYF
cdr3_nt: TGTGCCAGCCTCAGGGGGGACACAGATACGCAGTATTTT

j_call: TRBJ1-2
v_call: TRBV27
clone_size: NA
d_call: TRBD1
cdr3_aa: CASSLSRQGPYGYTF
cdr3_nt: TGTGCCAGCAGTTTATCCCGACAGGGGCCTTATGGCTACACCTTC

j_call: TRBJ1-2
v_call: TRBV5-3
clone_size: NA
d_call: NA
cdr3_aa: CARSLSRGSYGYTF
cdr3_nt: TGTGCCAGAAGCCTATCCAGGGGTTCCTATGGCTACACCTTC

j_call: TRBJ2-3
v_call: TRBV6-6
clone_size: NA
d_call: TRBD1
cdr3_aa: CASSGRTGGTDTQYF
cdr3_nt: TGTGCCAGCAGTGGACGGACAGGGGGGACAGATACGCAGTATTTT

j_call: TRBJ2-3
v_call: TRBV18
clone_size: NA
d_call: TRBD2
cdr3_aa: CASSSAGGTDTQYF
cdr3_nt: TGTGCCAGCTCATCAGCGGGAGGCACAGATACGCAGTATTTT

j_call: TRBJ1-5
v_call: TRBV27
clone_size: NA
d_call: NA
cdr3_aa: CATRDAGAVQPQHF
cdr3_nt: TGTGCCACGAGGGACGCGGGGGCCGTTCAGCCCCAGCATTTT

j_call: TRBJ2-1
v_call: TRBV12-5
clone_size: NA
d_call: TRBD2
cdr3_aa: CASGDSGLVVEQFF
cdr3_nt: TGTGCTAGTGGTGACTCGGGACTAGTAGTTGAGCAGTTCTTC

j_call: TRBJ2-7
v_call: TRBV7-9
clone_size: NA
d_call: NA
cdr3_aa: CASSPPEETYEQYF
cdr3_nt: TGTGCCAGCAGCCCCCCAGAGGAAACCTACGAGCAGTACTTC

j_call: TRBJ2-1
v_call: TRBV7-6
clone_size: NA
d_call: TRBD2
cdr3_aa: CASRRLAGVVNEQFF
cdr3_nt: TGTGCCAGCAGACGACTAGCGGGAGTTGTTAATGAGCAGTTCTTC

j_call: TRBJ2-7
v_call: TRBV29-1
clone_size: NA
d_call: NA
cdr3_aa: CSVLWGYEQYF
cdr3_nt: TGCAGCGTTTTGTGGGGGTACGAGCAGTACTTC

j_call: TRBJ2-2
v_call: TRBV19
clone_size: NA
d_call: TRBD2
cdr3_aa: CASRTSGSADTGELFF
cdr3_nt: TGTGCCAGCAGGACTAGCGGGAGCGCGGACACCGGGGAGCTGTTTTTT

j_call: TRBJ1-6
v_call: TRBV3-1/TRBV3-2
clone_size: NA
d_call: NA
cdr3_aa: CASSQVTGTSPLHF
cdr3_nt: TGTGCCAGCAGCCAAGTTACAGGGACCTCACCCCTCCACTTT

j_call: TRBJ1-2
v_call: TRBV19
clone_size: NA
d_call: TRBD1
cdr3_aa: CASREMGQGMSYGYTF
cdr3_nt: TGTGCCAGTAGAGAAATGGGACAGGGAATGTCCTATGGCTACACCTTC

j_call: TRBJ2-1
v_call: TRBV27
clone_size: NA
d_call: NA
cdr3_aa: CAGSLGNEQFF
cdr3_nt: TGTGCCGGCAGTCTAGGAAATGAGCAGTTCTTC